This T cell receptor beta chain originates from a study of blood T cell repertoires in COVID-19. Data came from immunoSEQ multiplex PCR; TCRdb stores just in-frame clones and leaves some out. The table includes just over 300,000 clones, 75% to 90% detected once. The CDR3 loop spans 14 amino acids. Trimming removed 3 bases at V and 5 bases at J, with 11 bases between. The germline CDR1 and CDR2 sequences are SNHLY and FYNNEI. This sequence was found in a woman aged 40 to 49 who had recovered from COVID-19. The chain couples TRBV2 to TRBJ2-1; weak D call: TRBD1 (5 bases). Sequenced input: PBMCs or T cells enriched from blood (not recorded which). The CDR3 nucleotides are TGTGCCAGCAGTGAGTCAGGGCCCAACAATGAGCAGTTCTTC. Translating gives CASSESGPNNEQFF.